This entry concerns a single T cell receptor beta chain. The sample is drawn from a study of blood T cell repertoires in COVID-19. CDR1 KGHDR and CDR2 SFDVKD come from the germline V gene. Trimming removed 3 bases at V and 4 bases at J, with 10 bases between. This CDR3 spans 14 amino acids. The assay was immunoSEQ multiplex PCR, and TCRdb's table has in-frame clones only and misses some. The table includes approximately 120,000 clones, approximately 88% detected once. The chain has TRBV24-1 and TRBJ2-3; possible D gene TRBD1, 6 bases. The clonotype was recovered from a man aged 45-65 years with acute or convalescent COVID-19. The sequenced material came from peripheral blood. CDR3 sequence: CATSDVRQADTQYF. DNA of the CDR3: TGTGCCACCAGTGATGTCCGACAGGCAGATACGCAGTATTTT.